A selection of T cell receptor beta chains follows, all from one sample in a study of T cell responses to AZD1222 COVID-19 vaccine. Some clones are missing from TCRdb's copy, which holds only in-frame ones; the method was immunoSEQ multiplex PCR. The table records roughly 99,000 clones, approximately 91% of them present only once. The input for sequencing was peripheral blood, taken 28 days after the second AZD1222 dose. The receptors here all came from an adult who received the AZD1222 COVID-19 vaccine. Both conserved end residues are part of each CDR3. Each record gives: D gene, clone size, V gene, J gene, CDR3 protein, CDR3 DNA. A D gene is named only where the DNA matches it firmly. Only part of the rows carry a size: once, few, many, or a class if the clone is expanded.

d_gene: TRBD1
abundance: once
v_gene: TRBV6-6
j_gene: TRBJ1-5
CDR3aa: CASTAKQQGGNQPQHF
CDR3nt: TGTGCCAGCACCGCGAAACAACAGGGGGGCAATCAGCCCCAGCATTTT

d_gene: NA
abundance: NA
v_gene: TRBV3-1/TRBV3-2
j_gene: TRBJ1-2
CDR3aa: CASSQENGFYGYTF
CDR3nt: TGTGCCAGCAGCCAAGAAAACGGGTTCTATGGCTACACCTTC

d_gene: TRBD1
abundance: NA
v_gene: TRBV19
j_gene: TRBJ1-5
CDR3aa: CASRILTGGLLNQPQHF
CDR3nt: TGTGCCAGTAGAATTCTTACAGGGGGCCTGTTAAATCAGCCCCAGCATTTT

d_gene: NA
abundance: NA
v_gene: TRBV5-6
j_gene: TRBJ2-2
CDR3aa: CASSRQITGELFF
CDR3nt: TGTGCCAGCAGCCGACAGATCACCGGGGAGCTGTTTTTT

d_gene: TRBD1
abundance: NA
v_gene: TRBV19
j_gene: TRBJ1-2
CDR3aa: CASSRDRADYGYTF
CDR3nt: TGTGCCAGTAGTAGGGACAGGGCCGACTATGGCTACACCTTC

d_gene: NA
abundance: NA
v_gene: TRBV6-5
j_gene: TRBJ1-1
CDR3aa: CASSWGRTEAFF
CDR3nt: TGTGCCAGCAGTTGGGGCCGCACTGAAGCTTTCTTT

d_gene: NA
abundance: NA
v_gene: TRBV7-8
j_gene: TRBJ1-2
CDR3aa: CASSLEGGRNYGYTF
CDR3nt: TGTGCCAGCAGCTTAGAAGGGGGACGAAACTATGGCTACACCTTC

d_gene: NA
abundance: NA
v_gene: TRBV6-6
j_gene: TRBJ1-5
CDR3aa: CASRMTAYSNQPQHF
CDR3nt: TGTGCCAGCAGGATGACAGCCTATAGCAATCAGCCCCAGCATTTT

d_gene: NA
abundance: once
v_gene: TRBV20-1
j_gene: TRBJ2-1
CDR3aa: CSATLNEQFF
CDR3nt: TGCAGTGCTACCCTCAATGAGCAGTTCTTC

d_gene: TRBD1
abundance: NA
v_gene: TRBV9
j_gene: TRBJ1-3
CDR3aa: CASSGGTGVAGNTIYF
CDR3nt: TGTGCCAGCAGCGGAGGGACAGGGGTCGCTGGAAACACCATATATTTT

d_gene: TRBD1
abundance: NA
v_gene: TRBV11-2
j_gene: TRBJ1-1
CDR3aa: CASSRRTGGYGTEAFF
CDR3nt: TGTGCCAGCAGCCGGCGGACAGGGGGCTACGGCACTGAAGCTTTCTTT

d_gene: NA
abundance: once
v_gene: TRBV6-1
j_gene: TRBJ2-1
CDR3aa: CASSEIAGASYNEQFF
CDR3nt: TGTGCCAGCAGTGAAATTGCGGGGGCCTCCTACAATGAGCAGTTCTTC

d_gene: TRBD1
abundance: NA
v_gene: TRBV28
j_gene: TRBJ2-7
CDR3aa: CASSPDRVTYEQYF
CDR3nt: TGTGCCAGCAGCCCGGACAGGGTAACCTACGAGCAGTACTTC

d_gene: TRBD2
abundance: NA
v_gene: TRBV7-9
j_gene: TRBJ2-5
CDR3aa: CASSFTSGQETQYF
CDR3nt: TGTGCCAGCAGCTTCACTAGCGGCCAAGAGACCCAGTACTTC

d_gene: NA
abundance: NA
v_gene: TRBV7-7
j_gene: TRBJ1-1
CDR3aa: CASSLGGLADKSAFF
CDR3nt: TGTGCTAGCAGCTTAGGCGGGCTGGCCGACAAGTCGGCTTTCTTT

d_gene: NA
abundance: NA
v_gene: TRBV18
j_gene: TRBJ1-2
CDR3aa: CASSSRFGYTF
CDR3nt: TGTGCCAGCTCATCGAGGTTCGGCTACACCTTC

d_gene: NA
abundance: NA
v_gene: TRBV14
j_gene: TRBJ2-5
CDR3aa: CASSRWDGETQYF
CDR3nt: TGTGCCAGCAGCCGCTGGGACGGGGAGACCCAGTACTTC

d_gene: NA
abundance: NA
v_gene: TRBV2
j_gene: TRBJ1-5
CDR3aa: CASSDFSGSNQPQHF
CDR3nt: TGTGCCAGCAGTGATTTTTCTGGCAGCAATCAGCCCCAGCATTTT

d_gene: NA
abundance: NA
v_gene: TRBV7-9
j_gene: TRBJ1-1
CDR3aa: CASVKVDAEAFF
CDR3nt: TGTGCCAGCGTGAAGGTTGACGCTGAAGCTTTCTTT

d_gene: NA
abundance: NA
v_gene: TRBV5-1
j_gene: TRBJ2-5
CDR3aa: CASSLNPGGRETQYF
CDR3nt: TGCGCCAGCAGCTTGAATCCCGGGGGTCGGGAGACCCAGTACTTC

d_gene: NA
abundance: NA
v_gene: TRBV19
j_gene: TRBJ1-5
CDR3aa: CASLGGNSNQPQHF
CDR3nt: TGTGCCAGTTTAGGTGGGAATAGCAATCAGCCCCAGCATTTT

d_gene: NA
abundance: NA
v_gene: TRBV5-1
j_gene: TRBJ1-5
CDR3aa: CASSLDGGLAHQPQHF
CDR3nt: TGCGCCAGCAGCTTGGATGGGGGCCTGGCCCATCAGCCCCAGCATTTT

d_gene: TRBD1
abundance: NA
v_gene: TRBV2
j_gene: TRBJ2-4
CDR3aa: CASRGQGFSFIAKNIQYF
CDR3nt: TGTGCCAGCAGGGGACAGGGGTTTAGCTTCATAGCCAAAAACATTCAGTACTTC

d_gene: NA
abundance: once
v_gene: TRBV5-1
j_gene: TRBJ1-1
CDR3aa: CASSLAGNTEAFF
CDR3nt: TGCGCCAGCAGCTTGGCAGGGAACACTGAAGCTTTCTTT

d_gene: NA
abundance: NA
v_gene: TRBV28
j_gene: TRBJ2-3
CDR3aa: CASSLSLLGVDTQYF
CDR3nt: TGTGCCAGCAGTTTATCGCTATTGGGTGTAGATACGCAGTATTTT

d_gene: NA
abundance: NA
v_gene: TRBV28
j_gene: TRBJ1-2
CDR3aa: CASSNPGGLGPGGYTF
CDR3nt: TGTGCCAGCAGTAATCCGGGGGGGCTCGGCCCGGGCGGCTACACCTTC

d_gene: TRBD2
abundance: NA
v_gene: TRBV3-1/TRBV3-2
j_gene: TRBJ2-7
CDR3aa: CASSQVPSGQYEQYF
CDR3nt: TGTGCCAGCAGCCAAGTCCCTAGCGGGCAGTACGAGCAGTACTTC

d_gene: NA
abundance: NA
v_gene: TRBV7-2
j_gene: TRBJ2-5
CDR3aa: CASSLGDPRRETQYF
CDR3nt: TGTGCCAGCAGCTTAGGTGACCCCCGGCGGGAGACCCAGTACTTC

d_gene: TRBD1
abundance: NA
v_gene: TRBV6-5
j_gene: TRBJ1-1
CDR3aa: CASSYGTGERNTEAFF
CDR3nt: TGTGCCAGCAGTTACGGGACAGGGGAGAGGAATACTGAAGCTTTCTTT

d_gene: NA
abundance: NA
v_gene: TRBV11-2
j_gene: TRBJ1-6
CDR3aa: CASSWTDRNSPLHF
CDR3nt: TGTGCCAGCAGCTGGACAGATCGCAATTCACCCCTCCACTTT

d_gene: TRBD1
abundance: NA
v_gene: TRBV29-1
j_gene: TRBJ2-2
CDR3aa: CSVEDPTGQAGELFF
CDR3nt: TGCAGCGTTGAAGATCCGACAGGGCAGGCCGGGGAGCTGTTTTTT

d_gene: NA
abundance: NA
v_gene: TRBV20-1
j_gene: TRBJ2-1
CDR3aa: CSARGPGEQFF
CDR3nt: TGCAGTGCTAGAGGGCCTGGTGAGCAGTTCTTC

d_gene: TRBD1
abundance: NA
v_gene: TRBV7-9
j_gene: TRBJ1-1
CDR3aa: CASSWNQGGSTEAFF
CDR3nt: TGTGCCAGCAGCTGGAATCAGGGGGGGAGCACTGAAGCTTTCTTT

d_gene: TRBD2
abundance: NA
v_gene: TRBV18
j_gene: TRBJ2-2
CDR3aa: CASSPPGGRNTGELFF
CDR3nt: TGTGCCAGCTCACCACCGGGAGGGCGGAACACCGGGGAGCTGTTTTTT

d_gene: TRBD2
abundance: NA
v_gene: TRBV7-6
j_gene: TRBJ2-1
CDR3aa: CASSLEGTGTSLYNEQFF
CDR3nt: TGTGCCAGCAGCTTAGAGGGGACCGGGACTAGCCTTTACAATGAGCAGTTCTTC

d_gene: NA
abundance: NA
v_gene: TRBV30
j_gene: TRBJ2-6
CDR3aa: CAWSVTIRSGANVLTF
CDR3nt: TGTGCCTGGAGTGTAACTATCCGCTCTGGGGCCAACGTCCTGACTTTC

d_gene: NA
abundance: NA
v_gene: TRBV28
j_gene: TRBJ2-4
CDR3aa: CASSPTDRVQYF
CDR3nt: TGTGCCAGCAGTCCGACGGATAGGGTTCAGTACTTC

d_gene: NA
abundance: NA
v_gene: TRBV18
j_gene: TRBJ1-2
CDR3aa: CASSPLQRINYGYTF
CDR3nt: TGTGCCAGCTCACCACTACAGAGGATTAACTATGGCTACACCTTC

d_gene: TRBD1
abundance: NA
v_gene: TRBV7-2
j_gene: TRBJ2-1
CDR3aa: CASSPDRAGSNEQFF
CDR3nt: TGTGCCAGCAGCCCGGACAGGGCGGGATCCAATGAGCAGTTCTTC

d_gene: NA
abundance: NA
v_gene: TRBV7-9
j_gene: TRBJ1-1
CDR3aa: CASSSRTGSENTEAFF
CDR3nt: TGTGCCAGCAGCTCCCGGACGGGGAGCGAGAACACTGAAGCTTTCTTT

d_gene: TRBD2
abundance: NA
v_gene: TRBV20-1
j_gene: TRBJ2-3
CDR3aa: CSASFSGAHHTQYF
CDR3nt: TGCAGTGCTAGTTTTAGCGGGGCACATCATACGCAGTATTTT

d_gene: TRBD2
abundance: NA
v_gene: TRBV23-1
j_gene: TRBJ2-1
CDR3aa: CASSHQGLAEYNEQFF
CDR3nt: TGCGCCAGCAGCCACCAAGGACTAGCGGAGTACAATGAGCAGTTCTTC

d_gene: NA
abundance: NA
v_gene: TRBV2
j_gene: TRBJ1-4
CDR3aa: CASVSSRDIGKLFF
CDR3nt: TGTGCCAGCGTTAGCAGTCGGGACATAGGAAAACTGTTTTTT

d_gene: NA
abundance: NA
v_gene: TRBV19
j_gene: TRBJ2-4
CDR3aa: CASSIAGQAKNIQYF
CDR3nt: TGTGCCAGTAGTATCGCGGGGCAAGCCAAAAACATTCAGTACTTC

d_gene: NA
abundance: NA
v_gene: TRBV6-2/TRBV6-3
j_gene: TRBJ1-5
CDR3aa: CASSLGGHQPQHF
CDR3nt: TGTGCCAGCAGTTTAGGGGGACATCAGCCCCAGCATTTT

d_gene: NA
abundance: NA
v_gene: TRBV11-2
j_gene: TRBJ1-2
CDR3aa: CASSLASNYGYTF
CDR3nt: TGTGCCAGCAGCTTAGCGAGTAACTATGGCTACACCTTC

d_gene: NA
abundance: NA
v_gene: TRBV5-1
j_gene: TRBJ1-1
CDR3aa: CASSLMSGMNTEAFF
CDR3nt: TGCGCCAGCAGCTTGATGTCAGGGATGAACACTGAAGCTTTCTTT

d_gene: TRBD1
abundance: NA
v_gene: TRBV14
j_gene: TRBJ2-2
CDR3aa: CASSQGQGAVTGELFF
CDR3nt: TGTGCCAGCAGCCAGGGACAGGGGGCTGTCACCGGGGAGCTGTTTTTT

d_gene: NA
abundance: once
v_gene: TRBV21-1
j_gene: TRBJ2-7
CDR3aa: CASSTYEQYF
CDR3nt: TGTGCCAGCAGCACTTACGAGCAGTACTTC

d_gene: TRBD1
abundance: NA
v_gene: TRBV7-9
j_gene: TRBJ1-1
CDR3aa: CASSRLGQGLRNTEAFF
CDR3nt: TGTGCCAGCAGCCGCTTGGGACAGGGGCTCCGGAACACTGAAGCTTTCTTT